This T cell receptor beta chain was sequenced for a study of T cells in Graves' hyperthyroidism and ophthalmopathy. This clonotype was detected ten times or more. Its antigen is currently unknown. A junction boundary mismatches the germline segment, possibly from a read error. Study-wide results and limits: In blood, most of the thyroid clonotypes expanded above 0.001 were also present.

CDR3 length equals 16 residues. Clinical symptoms, serum thyroxine, TRAb, thyroid ultrasound and orbital computed tomography established diagnosis. RNA transcripts yielded amplified TCR beta CDR3 regions. An initial round of RT-PCR targeting the TCR CDR3 relied on the HTBI primer set. TCRdb analysed the multiplex PCR reads with MiXCR anew, one entry per CDR3 protein. The data contain 350,000 or so distinct CDR3 sequences, roughly 18% of them seen just once; the ten biggest clones take up about 53%. The receptor was derived from a woman aged 45 to 65 with Graves' hyperthyroidism. Sequencing was done on a sample of blood. The rearrangement links TRBV12-3 or TRBV12-4 to TRBJ2-5; 12 bases match TRBD2. CDR3 amino acids: CASSLAGGPGQETQYF. The CDR3 DNA sequence: TGTGCCAGCAGTCTAGCGGGGGGGCCGGGTCAAGAGACCCAGTACTTC.